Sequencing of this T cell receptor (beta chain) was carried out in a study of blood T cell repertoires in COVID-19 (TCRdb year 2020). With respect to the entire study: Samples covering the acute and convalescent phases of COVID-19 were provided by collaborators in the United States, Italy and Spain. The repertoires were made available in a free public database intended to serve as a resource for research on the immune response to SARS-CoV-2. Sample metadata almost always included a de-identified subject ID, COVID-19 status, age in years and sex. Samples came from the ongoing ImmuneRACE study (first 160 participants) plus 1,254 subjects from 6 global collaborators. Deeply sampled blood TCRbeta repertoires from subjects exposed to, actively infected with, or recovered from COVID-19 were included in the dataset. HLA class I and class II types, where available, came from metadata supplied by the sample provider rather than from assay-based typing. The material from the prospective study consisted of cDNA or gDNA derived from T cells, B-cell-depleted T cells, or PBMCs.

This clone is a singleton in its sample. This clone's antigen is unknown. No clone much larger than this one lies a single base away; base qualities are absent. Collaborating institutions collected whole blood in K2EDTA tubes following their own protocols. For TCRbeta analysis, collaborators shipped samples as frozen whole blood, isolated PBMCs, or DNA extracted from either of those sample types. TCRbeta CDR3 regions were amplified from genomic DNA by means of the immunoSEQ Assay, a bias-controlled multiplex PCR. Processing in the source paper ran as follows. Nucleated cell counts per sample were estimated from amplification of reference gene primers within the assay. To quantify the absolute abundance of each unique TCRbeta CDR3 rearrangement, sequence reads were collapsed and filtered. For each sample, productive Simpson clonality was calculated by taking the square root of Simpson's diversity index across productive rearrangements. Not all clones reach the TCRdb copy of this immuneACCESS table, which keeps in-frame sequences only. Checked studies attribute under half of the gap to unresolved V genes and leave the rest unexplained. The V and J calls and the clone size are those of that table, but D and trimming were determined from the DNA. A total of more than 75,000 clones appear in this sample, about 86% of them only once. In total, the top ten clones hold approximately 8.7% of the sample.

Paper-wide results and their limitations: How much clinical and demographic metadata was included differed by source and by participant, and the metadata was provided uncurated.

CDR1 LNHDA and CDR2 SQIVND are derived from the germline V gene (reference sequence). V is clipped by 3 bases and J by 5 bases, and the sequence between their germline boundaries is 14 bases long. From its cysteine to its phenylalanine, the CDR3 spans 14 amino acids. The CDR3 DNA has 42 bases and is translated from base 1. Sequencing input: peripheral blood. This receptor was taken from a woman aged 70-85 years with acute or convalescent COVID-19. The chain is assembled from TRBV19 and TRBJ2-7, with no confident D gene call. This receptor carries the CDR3 CASSIAGFVHEQYF. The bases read TGTGCCAGTAGTATCGCAGGCTTTGTCCACGAGCAGTACTTC. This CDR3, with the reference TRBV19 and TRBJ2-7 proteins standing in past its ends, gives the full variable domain DGGITQSPKYLFRKEGQNVTLSCEQNLNHDAMYWYRQDPGQGLRLIYYSQIVNDFQKGDIAEGYSVSREKKESFPLTVTSAQKNPTAFYLCASSIAGFVHEQYFGPGTRLTVT.